This T cell receptor (beta chain) derives from a study of T cell responses to AZD1222 COVID-19 vaccine. Study-level points and caveats: The span of vaccine-associated CD4 TCRs extended across spike, with dominance at 160-218 and 743-854. AZD1222 recipients seropositive at baseline numbered only six or seven.

Details on this clone: The antigen is not known.

Trimming took off 3 bases at V and 1 base at J, with 6 bases between the two ends. The germline CDR1 and CDR2 sequences are LNHDA and SQIVND (reference sequence). This CDR3 region has 13 residues. Assay: immunoSEQ multiplex PCR; the TCRdb copy retains only in-frame clones and omits some. The repertoire includes 70,000 to 95,000 clones, over 75% of them detected once, and approximately 4.5% sits in the top ten. The sample in question was peripheral blood, obtained on day 0 of MenACWY control vaccination. This chain connects TRBV19 to TRBJ2-5; no firm D call. This clonotype originated in an adult in good health. In DNA form, the CDR3 reads TGTGCCAGTAGTATGAACGGCCAAGAGACCCAGTACTTC. Protein product: CASSMNGQETQYF.